This T cell receptor (beta chain) stems from a study of Ad26.COV2.S vaccination and SARS-CoV-2 variants. Study summary: This donor came from the COV1001 trial of Ad26.COV2.S. Study-level findings and limits: Spike-specific TCR breadth in vaccine recipients exceeded that seen in placebo recipients. Breadth and depth estimates from TCRs may understate total T cell responses.

A single count supports this clone. Its specificity is not known. Some clones are missing from TCRdb's copy, which holds only in-frame ones; the method was immunoSEQ multiplex PCR. The table has just under 250,000 clones, approximately 87% seen once. V was cut by 4 bases and J by 3 bases, with 9 bases left in between. Germline V CDR1 and CDR2: LGHNA, YSLEER. The CDR3 consists of 13 residues. The treatment here: about 20 received Ad26.COV2.S at low or high dose, single or two shots; a few received placebo; per-sample allocation not given. Specimen acquisition occurred on day 63 following the initial vaccine or placebo injection. Expressing Wuhan-strain SARS-CoV-2 spike, an Ad26 vector served as the vaccine.

This receptor was obtained from a person aged 18 to 65 who received the Ad26.COV2.S COVID-19 vaccine or a placebo. J is TRBJ1-1 and V is TRBV4-3; D may be TRBD1 (5 bases). Sequenced here: peripheral blood, sampled in a trial of Ad26.COV2.S vaccine versus placebo. CDR3 region: CASSPGHYTEAFF. CDR3 nucleotides: TGCGCCAGCAGCCCCGGACACTACACTGAAGCTTTCTTT.